This T cell receptor (beta chain) derives from a study of T cell clonotyping in hematopoietic cell transplantation. Broader study findings: At the given depth, recipient repertoires were over 97% de novo clonotypes. No sorting was done, leaving CD4 and CD8 contributions mixed. Graft donor and pretransplant recipient Inverse Simpson Index values predicted broader posttransplant TCR diversity.

Sequenced by immunoSEQ multiplex PCR; TCRdb stores in-frame clones only, minus some. Found here are approximately 17,000 clones, around 60% of them singletons; the top ten hold 10% to 15%. CDR1 is SGHDN and CDR2 is FVKESK in the germline V gene. CDR3 size: 13 residues. V lost 8 bases to trimming and J lost 0 bases, with 9 bases between them. Recipient blood drawn about 28 days pretransplant and days 30, 100, 180 after. This clone was picked up one time. The antigen is not known. The chain couples TRBV14 to TRBJ2-3; the D gene could be TRBD1 or TRBD2 (5 bases each). This receptor was taken from a male patient aged 45-59 years who had an allogeneic stem cell transplant from an unrelated donor, so T cells may come from the graft donor. Some clones in this sample may be carry-over from other donors' samples. The source was PBMCs, collected 30 days after allogeneic stem cell transplant. This CDR3 is CASSWGSTDTQYF. The DNA for the CDR3 is TGTGCCAGCTCATGGGGGAGCACAGATACGCAGTATTTT. The complete variable domain, with remaining parts taken from reference TRBV14 and TRBJ2-3, reads EAGVTQFPSHSVIEKGQTVTLRCDPISGHDNLYWYRRVMGKEIKFLLHFVKESKQDESGMPNNRFLAERTGGTYSTLKVQPAELEDSGVYFCASSWGSTDTQYFGPGTRLTVL.